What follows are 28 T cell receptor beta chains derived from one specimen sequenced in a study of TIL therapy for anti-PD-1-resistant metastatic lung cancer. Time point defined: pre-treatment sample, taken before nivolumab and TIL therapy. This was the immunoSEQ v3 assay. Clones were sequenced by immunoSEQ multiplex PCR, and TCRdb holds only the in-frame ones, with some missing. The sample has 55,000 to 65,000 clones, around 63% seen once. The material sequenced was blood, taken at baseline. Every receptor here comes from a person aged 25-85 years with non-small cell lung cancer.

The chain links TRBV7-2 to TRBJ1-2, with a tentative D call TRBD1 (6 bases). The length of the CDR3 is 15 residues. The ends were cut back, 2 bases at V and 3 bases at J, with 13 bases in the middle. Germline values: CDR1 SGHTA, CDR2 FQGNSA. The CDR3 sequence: CASSLTGGAYYGYTF. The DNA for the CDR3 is TGTGCCAGCAGCTTAACGGGGGGCGCGTACTATGGCTACACCTTC.

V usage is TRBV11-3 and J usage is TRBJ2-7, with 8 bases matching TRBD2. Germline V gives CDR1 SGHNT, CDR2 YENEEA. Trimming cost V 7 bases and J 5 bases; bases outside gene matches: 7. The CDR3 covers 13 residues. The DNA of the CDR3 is TGTGCCAGCACCCTAAGGCGGGAGGACGAGCAGTACTTC. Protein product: CASTLRREDEQYF.

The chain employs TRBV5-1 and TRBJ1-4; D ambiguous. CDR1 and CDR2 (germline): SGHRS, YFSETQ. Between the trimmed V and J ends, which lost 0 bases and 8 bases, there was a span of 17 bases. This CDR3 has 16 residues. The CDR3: CASSLVPSWSREKLFF. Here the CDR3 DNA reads TGCGCCAGCAGCTTGGTCCCTAGTTGGTCTCGGGAAAAACTGTTTTTT.

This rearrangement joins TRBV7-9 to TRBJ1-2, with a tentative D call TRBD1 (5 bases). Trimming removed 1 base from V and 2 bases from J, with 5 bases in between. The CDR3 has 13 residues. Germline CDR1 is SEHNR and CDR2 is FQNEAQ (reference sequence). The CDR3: CASSLEGNYGYTF. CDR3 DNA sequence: TGTGCCAGCAGCTTAGAGGGGAACTATGGCTACACCTTC. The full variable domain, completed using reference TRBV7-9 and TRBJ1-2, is DTGVSQNPRHKITKRGQNVTFRCDPISEHNRLYWYRQTLGQGPEFLTYFQNEAQLEKSRLLSDRFSAERPKGSFSTLEIQRTEQGDSAMYLCASSLEGNYGYTFGSGTRLTVV.

In nucleotides, the CDR3 is TGTGCCAGCAGTGAAGCCCTACCAGGGTCCAATCAGCCCCAGCATTTT. Protein: CASSEALPGSNQPQHF. The chain is built from TRBV2 and TRBJ1-5; a weak D match, TRBD1 (5 bases). Germline V gene data show CDR1 as SNHLY and CDR2 as FYNNEI. The V and J ends lost 0 bases and 3 bases respectively, with 12 bases between them. This CDR3 has 16 residues.

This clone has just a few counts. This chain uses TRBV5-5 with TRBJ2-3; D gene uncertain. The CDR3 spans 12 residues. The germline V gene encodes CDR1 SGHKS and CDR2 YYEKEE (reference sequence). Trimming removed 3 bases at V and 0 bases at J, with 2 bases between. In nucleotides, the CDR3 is TGTGCCAGCAGCTCTAGCACAGATACGCAGTATTTT. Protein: CASSSSTDTQYF.

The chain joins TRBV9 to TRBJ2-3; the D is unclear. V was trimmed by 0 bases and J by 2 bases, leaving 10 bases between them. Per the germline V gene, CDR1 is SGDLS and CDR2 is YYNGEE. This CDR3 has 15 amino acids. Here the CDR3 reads CASSVGGLNTDTQYF. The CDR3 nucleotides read TGTGCCAGCAGCGTAGGTGGGCTTAACACAGATACGCAGTATTTT.

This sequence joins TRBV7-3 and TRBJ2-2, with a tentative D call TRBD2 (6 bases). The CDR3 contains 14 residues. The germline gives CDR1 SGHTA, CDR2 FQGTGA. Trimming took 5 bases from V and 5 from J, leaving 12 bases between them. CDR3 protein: CASSARRGTGELFF. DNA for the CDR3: TGTGCCAGCAGCGCCCGGAGGGGAACCGGGGAGCTGTTTTTT.

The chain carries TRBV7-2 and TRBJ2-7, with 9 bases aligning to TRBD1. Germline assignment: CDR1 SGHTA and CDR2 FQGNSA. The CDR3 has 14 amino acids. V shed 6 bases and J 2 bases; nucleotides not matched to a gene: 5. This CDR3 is CASSLTGGAYEQYF. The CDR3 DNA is TGTGCCAGCAGTCTTACAGGGGGCGCCTACGAGCAGTACTTC.

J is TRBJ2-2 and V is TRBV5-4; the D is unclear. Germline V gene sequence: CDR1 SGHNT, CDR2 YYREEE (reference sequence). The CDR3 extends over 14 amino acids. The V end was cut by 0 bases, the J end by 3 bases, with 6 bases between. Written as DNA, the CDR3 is TGTGCCAGCAGCTTGGACGGGTACACCGGGGAGCTGTTTTTT. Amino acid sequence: CASSLDGYTGELFF.

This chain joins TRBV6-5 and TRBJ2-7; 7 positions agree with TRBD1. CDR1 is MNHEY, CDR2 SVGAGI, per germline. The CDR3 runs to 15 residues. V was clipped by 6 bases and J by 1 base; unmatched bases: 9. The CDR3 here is CASRPQGWGSYEQYF. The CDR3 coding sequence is TGTGCCAGCAGACCACAGGGGTGGGGATCCTACGAGCAGTACTTC.

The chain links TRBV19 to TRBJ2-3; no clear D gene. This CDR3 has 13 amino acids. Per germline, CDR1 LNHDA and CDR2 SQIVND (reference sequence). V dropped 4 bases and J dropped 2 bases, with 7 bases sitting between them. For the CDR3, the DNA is TGTGCCAGTAGTAGGGCAATCACAGATACGCAGTATTTT. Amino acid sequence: CASSRAITDTQYF.

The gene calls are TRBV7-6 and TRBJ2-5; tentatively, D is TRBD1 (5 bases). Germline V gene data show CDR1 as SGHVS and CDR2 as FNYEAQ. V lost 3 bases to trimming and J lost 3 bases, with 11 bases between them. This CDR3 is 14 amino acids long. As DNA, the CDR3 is TGTGCCAGCAGCTTGTATCAGGGTGAAGAGACCCAGTACTTC. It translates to CASSLYQGEETQYF.

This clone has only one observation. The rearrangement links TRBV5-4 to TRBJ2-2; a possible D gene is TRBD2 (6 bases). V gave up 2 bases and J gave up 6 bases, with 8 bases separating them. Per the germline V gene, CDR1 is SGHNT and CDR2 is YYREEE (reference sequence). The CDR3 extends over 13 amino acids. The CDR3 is CASSFGGPGELFF. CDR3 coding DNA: TGTGCCAGCAGCTTCGGGGGACCCGGGGAGCTGTTTTTT.

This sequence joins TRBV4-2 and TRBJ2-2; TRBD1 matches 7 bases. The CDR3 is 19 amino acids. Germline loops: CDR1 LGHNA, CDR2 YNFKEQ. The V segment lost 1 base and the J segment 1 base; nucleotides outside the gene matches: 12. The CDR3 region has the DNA TGTGCCAGCAGCCAAGGCGGGCAGGGGGAATTGGGGAACACCGGGGAGCTGTTTTTT. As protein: CASSQGGQGELGNTGELFF.

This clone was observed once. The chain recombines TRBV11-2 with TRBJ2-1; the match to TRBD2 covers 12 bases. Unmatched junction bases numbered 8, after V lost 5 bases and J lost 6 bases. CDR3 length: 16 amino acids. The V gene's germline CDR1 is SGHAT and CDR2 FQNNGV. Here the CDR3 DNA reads TGTGCCAGCAGCCGGCGGACTAGCGGGATTTTCAATGAGCAGTTCTTC. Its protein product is CASSRRTSGIFNEQFF.

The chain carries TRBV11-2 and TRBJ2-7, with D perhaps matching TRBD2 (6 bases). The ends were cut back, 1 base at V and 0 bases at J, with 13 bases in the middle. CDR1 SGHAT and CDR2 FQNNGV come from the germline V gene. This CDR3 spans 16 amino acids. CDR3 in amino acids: CASSLAGGTGSYEQYF. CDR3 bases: TGTGCCAGCAGCTTAGCCGGAGGGACGGGCTCCTACGAGCAGTACTTC. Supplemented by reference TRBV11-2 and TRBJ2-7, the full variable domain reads EAGVAQSPRYKIIEKRQSVAFWCNPISGHATLYWYQQILGQGPKLLIQFQNNGVVDDSQLPKDRFSAERLKGVDSTLKIQPAKLEDSAVYLCASSLAGGTGSYEQYFGPGTRLTVT.

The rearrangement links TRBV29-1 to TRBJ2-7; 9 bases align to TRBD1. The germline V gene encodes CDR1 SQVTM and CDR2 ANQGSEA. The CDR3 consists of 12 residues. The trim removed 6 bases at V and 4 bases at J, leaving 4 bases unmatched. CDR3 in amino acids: CSVQGQGYEQYF. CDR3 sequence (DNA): TGCAGCGTCCAGGGACAGGGTTACGAGCAGTACTTC.

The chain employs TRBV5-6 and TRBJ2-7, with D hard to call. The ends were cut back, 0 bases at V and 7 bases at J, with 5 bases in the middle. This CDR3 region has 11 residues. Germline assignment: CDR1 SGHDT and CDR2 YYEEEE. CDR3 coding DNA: TGTGCCAGCAGCTTGGGACGAGAGCAGTACTTC. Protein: CASSLGREQYF.

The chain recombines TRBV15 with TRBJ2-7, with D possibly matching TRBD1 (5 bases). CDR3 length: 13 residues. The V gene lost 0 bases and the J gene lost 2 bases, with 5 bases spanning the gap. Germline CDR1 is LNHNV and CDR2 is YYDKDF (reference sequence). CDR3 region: CATSREGAYEQYF. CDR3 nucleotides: TGTGCCACCAGCAGAGAAGGGGCCTACGAGCAGTACTTC.

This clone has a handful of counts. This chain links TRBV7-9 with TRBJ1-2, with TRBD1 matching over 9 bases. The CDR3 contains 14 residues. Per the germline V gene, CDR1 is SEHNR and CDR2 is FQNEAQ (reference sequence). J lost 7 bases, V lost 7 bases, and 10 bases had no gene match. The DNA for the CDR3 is TGTGCCAGCAACTCCATTCGGACAGGGGTTGGCTACACCTTC. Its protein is CASNSIRTGVGYTF.

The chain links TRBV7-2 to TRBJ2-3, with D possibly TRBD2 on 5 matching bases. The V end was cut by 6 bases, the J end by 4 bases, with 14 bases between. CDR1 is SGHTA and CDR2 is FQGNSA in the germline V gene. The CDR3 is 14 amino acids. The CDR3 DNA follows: TGTGCCAGCAGTCGAATGTCGGGATCAGATACGCAGTATTTT. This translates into CASSRMSGSDTQYF.

CDR3 residues: CASSPPGGLGYEQYF. CDR3 coding DNA: TGTGCCAGTAGTCCCCCCGGGGGGCTCGGGTACGAGCAGTACTTC. The chain employs TRBV19 and TRBJ2-7; possible D gene TRBD2, 7 bases. From germline, CDR1 is LNHDA and CDR2 SQIVND (reference sequence). This CDR3 contains 15 residues. V was pared by 5 bases and J by 4 bases, with 18 bases between. The variable domain in full, with the rest retrieved from reference TRBV19 and TRBJ2-7, is DGGITQSPKYLFRKEGQNVTLSCEQNLNHDAMYWYRQDPGQGLRLIYYSQIVNDFQKGDIAEGYSVSREKKESFPLTVTSAQKNPTAFYLCASSPPGGLGYEQYFGPGTRLTVT.

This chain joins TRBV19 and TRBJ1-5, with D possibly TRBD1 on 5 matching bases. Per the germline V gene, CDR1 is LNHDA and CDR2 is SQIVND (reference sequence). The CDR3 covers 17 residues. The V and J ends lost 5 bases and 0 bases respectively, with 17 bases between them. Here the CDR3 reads CASSESGPFYSNQPQHF. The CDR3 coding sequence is TGTGCCAGTAGTGAGTCGGGGCCCTTCTATAGCAATCAGCCCCAGCATTTT.

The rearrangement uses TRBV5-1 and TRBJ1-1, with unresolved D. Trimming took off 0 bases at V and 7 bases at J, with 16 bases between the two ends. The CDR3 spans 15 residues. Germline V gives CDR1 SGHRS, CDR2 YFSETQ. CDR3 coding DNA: TGCGCCAGCAGCTTGGTACCCGATACTTTAGTTGAAGCTTTCTTT. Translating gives CASSLVPDTLVEAFF.

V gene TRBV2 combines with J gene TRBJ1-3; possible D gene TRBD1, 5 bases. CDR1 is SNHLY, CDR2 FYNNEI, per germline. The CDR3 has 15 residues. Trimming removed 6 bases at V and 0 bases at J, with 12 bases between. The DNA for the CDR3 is TGTGCCAGCAGCAGAGGGGAGTACTCTGGAAACACCATATATTTT. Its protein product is CASSRGEYSGNTIYF.

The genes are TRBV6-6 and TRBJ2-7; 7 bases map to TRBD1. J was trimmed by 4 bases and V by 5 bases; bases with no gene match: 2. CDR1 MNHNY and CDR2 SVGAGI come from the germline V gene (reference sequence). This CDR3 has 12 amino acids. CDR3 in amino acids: CASSGTEYEQYF. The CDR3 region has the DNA TGTGCCAGCAGTGGGACAGAATACGAGCAGTACTTC.

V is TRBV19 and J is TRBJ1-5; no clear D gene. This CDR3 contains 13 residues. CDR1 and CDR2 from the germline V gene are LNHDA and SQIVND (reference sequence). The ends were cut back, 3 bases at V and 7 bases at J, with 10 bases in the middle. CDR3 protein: CASSMGYAQPQHF. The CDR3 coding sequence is TGTGCCAGTAGTATGGGGTATGCGCAGCCCCAGCATTTT.